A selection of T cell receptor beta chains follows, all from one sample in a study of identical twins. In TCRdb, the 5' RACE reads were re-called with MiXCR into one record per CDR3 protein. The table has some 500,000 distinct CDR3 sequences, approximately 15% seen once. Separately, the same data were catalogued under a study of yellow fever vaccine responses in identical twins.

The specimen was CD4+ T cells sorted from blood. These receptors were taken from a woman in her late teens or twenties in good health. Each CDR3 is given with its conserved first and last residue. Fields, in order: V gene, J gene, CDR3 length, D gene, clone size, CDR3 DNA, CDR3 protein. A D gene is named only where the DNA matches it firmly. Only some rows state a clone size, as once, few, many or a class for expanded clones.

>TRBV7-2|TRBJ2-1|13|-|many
TGTGCCAGCAGCTTAGTCGGGGGCAATGAGCAGTTCTTC
CASSLVGGNEQFF
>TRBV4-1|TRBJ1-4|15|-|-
TGCGCCAGCAGCTCTCGACAGGCCCGTGATGAAAAACTGTTTTTT
CASSSRQARDEKLFF
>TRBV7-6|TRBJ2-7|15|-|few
TGTGCCAGCAGCTTAGTCCCGGGTGTCCAGAACGAGCAGTACTTC
CASSLVPGVQNEQYF
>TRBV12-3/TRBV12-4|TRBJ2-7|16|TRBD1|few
TGTGCCAGCAGCCCGTGGGGTGGGACAGGGAGTATGGAGCAGTACTTC
CASSPWGGTGSMEQYF
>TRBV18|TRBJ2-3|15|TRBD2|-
TGTGCCAGCTCACCTAAGACTAGCGGCACAGATACGCAGTATTTT
CASSPKTSGTDTQYF
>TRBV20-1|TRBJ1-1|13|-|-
TGCAGTGCTAGAGCAAGGGCGAACACTGAAGCTTTCTTT
CSARARANTEAFF
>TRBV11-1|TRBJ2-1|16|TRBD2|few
TGTGCCAGCAGCTTGCGGGGGGCCAGCTCCTACAATGAGCAGTTCTTC
CASSLRGASSYNEQFF
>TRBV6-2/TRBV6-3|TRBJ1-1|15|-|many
TGTGCCAGCAGCCCCACGGGGGGCAGGGGTACTTGGGCTTTCTTT
CASSPTGGRGTWAFF
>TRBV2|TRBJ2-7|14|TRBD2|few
TGTGCCAGCAGAGCGGGACTGAGCTCCTACGAGCAGTACTTC
CASRAGLSSYEQYF
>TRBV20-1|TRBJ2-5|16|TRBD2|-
TGCAGTGCTAGACGGGACCCTAGCGGGAGAGGAGAGACCCAGTACTTC
CSARRDPSGRGETQYF
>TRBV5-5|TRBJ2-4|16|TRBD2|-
TGTGCCAGCAGCGGAGGGATGGCTAGCGGGAGTGGCATTCAGTACTTC
CASSGGMASGSGIQYF